This T cell receptor beta chain was observed in a study of CD8+CD57+ T cells in acquired aplastic anemia. The wider study: An average of about 3.2 ug of DNA was obtained from sorted CD4+ and CD8+ cells. On average, healthy donors gave about 11 million reads for CD4+ cells.

This clonotype was counted many times. The antigen is undetermined. Study-level findings and limits: Patients and healthy controls showed no significant CD8+ Simpson's diversity difference. Patients and controls had in common 25 to 30 CD8+ CDR3 sequences.

Genomic DNA acted as the template from which TCR beta VDJ combination and CDR3 sequence profiling were carried out. Using its own MiXCR run on the reads, TCRdb lists one record per CDR3 protein. The profile shows 150,000 to 200,000 distinct CDR3 sequences, about 60% of them singletons. This CDR3 spans 18 amino acids. J lost 7 bases, V lost 4 bases, and 19 bases had no gene match. This clonotype was sampled from a human donor in good health. This sequence joins TRBV12-3 or TRBV12-4 and TRBJ2-1; TRBD2 matches at 7 bases. Sequences were obtained from sorted CD4+, CD8+, or CD8+CD57+ T cells (not recorded which) from PBMCs. CDR3 in DNA: TGTGCCAGCAGTTCCCCCGTGGTTATTGGCGGGAGTTTTAATGAGCAGTTCTTC. Residues: CASSSPVVIGGSFNEQFF.